The rows below give T cell receptor beta chains drawn from one sample of a study of blood T cell repertoires in COVID-19. Produced via immunoSEQ multiplex PCR; TCRdb's table is partial and in-frame only. The sample holds 250,000 or so clones; roughly 89% are singletons and the top ten take 2.5% to 3.5%. The source material was peripheral blood. These receptors were obtained from a woman under 40 with active or convalescent COVID-19. CDR3s include the opening cysteine and the closing phenylalanine or tryptophan. The D gene is left open where the match is weak. Clone sizes are given selectively: once, few, many, or a class where the clone is expanded.

-	TRBV2	TRBD1	TRBJ1-5	CASSRTGSDYSNQPQHF	TGTGCCAGCAGTCGGACAGGGAGTGACTATAGCAATCAGCCCCAGCATTTT
few	TRBV7-2	-	TRBJ2-7	CASSLALGYEQYF	TGTGCCAGCAGCTTAGCGCTAGGCTACGAGCAGTACTTC
-	TRBV5-6	TRBD2	TRBJ2-2	CASSLVASGYTGELFF	TGTGCCAGCAGCTTGGTTGCTAGCGGGTATACCGGGGAGCTGTTTTTT
-	TRBV7-9	-	TRBJ1-5	CASSVQENQPQHF	TGTGCCAGCAGCGTCCAGGAAAATCAGCCCCAGCATTTT
-	TRBV28	-	TRBJ1-2	CASSLAFYGYTF	TGTGCCAGCAGTCTAGCATTCTATGGCTACACCTTC
-	TRBV30	TRBD1	TRBJ1-2	CALTGQGLNNYGYTF	TGTGCCTTGACGGGACAGGGGCTAAACAACTATGGCTACACCTTC
-	TRBV9	-	TRBJ2-3	CASSVEPAVVSDTQYF	TGTGCCAGCAGCGTAGAACCAGCGGTCGTTTCAGATACGCAGTATTTT
-	TRBV5-1	-	TRBJ2-7	CASSFNRLGSYEQYF	TGCGCCAGCAGCTTCAACAGGTTGGGCTCCTACGAGCAGTACTTC
-	TRBV7-9	-	TRBJ2-7	CASSLETAAVEQYF	TGTGCCAGCAGCTTAGAAACGGCGGCCGTCGAGCAGTACTTC
-	TRBV5-1	-	TRBJ2-2	CASSLGVSRGPTGELFF	TGCGCCAGCAGCTTGGGGGTCTCGCGGGGGCCTACCGGGGAGCTGTTTTTT
-	TRBV28	TRBD1	TRBJ1-5	CASSLEHPQGAPVAVGQPQHF	TGTGCCAGCAGTTTAGAGCACCCACAGGGGGCCCCGGTCGCGGTCGGTCAGCCCCAGCATTTT
-	TRBV3-1/TRBV3-2	TRBD1	TRBJ1-2	CASSPVTGGADYGYTF	TGTGCCAGCAGTCCCGTAACAGGGGGCGCGGACTATGGCTACACCTTC
-	TRBV30	-	TRBJ1-3	CAWSVRGARSGNTIYF	TGTGCCTGGAGTGTACGGGGGGCGCGATCTGGAAACACCATATATTTT
-	TRBV7-9	-	TRBJ1-2	CASSLGRTGTSASPGYTF	TGTGCCAGCAGCTTGGGTAGGACGGGGACATCCGCTTCCCCTGGCTACACCTTC
-	TRBV10-3	TRBD2	TRBJ2-7	CAISESGLAYEQYF	TGTGCCATCAGTGAGTCGGGACTAGCCTACGAGCAGTACTTC
-	TRBV7-3	-	TRBJ2-3	CASSSHSGTDTQYF	TGTGCCAGCAGCTCTCATTCGGGCACAGATACGCAGTATTTT
-	TRBV27	TRBD1	TRBJ1-6	CASSKTRGLYNSPLHF	TGTGCCAGCAGCAAAACCAGGGGGCTCTATAATTCACCCCTCCACTTT
-	TRBV28	TRBD1	TRBJ1-6	CASSPRTGKYSPLHF	TGTGCCAGCAGTCCGCGGACAGGGAAATATTCACCCCTCCACTTT
-	TRBV19	TRBD1	TRBJ1-2	CASSLTGVANYGYTF	TGTGCCAGTAGTCTTACAGGGGTGGCTAACTATGGCTACACCTTC
-	TRBV7-9	-	TRBJ2-3	CASSLYSTDTQYF	TGTGCCAGCAGCTTATATAGCACAGATACGCAGTATTTT
once	TRBV27	TRBD1	TRBJ2-1	CASRTGTGANEQFF	TGTGCCAGCAGAACCGGGACAGGGGCGAATGAGCAGTTCTTC
-	TRBV9	TRBD2	TRBJ2-7	CASSGSGGTFHEQYF	TGTGCCAGCAGCGGAAGCGGGGGAACCTTCCACGAGCAGTACTTC
-	TRBV11-1	-	TRBJ1-3	CASSFLAQGSGNTIYF	TGTGCCAGCAGCTTCCTCGCCCAGGGGAGCGGAAACACCATATATTTT
-	TRBV6-5	-	TRBJ2-4	CASRRENIQYF	TGTGCCAGCAGGAGGGAAAACATTCAGTACTTC
-	TRBV27	-	TRBJ1-1	CASSLYRDMNTEAFF	TGTGCCAGCAGTTTATATCGGGACATGAACACTGAAGCTTTCTTT
-	TRBV6-2/TRBV6-3	-	TRBJ1-5	CASSHPQGGQPQHF	TGTGCCAGCAGCCACCCACAGGGCGGGCAGCCCCAGCATTTT
-	TRBV19	TRBD1	TRBJ2-1	CASSIGTGGYNEQFF	TGTGCCAGTAGTATAGGGACAGGGGGCTACAATGAGCAGTTCTTC
-	TRBV28	-	TRBJ2-1	CASSRDVGQFF	TGTGCCAGCAGCCGAGACGTGGGCCAGTTCTTC
-	TRBV18	TRBD1	TRBJ1-1	CASSRQVVSGGVDTEAFF	TGTGCCAGCTCCCGGCAAGTCGTGTCAGGGGGCGTGGACACTGAAGCTTTCTTT
once	TRBV28	TRBD2	TRBJ2-3	CASRTSGGGTDTQYF	TGTGCCAGTCGAACTAGCGGGGGCGGCACAGATACGCAGTATTTT
-	TRBV19	TRBD1	TRBJ2-1	CASSEDRGGDNEQFF	TGTGCCAGTAGCGAAGACAGGGGGGGAGACAATGAGCAGTTCTTC
-	TRBV7-9	TRBD1	TRBJ1-2	CASSQGERLKGYTF	TGTGCCAGCAGCCAGGGGGAGAGACTTAAGGGCTACACCTTC
many	TRBV6-4	TRBD1	TRBJ1-1	CASSDGQGATEAFF	TGTGCCAGCAGTGACGGACAGGGGGCCACTGAAGCTTTCTTT
-	TRBV5-6	-	TRBJ1-6	CASRKTGLSTSPLHF	TGTGCCAGCAGGAAAACAGGGCTCTCAACTTCACCCCTCCACTTT
-	TRBV27	-	TRBJ1-3	CASSSTVPSGNTIYF	TGTGCCAGCAGCTCAACAGTGCCCTCTGGAAACACCATATATTTT
-	TRBV6-2/TRBV6-3	TRBD1	TRBJ1-1	CASSYSTGTGFTNTEAFF	TGTGCCAGCAGTTACTCTACCGGGACAGGGTTCACGAACACTGAAGCTTTCTTT
-	TRBV10-3	TRBD2	TRBJ2-5	CATSGGVTQETQYF	TGTGCCACCTCGGGGGGAGTAACTCAAGAGACCCAGTACTTC
-	TRBV5-1	TRBD1	TRBJ1-2	CASSRGTGTSGYTF	TGCGCCAGCAGCCGCGGGACAGGGACGAGTGGCTACACCTTC
-	TRBV5-4	TRBD1	TRBJ1-2	CASSLPGQNYGYTF	TGTGCCAGCAGCTTGCCGGGACAGAATTATGGCTACACCTTC
-	TRBV2	-	TRBJ2-2	CASSEPLRNTGELFF	TGTGCCAGCAGTGAACCCCTACGGAACACCGGGGAGCTGTTTTTT
-	TRBV4-3	-	TRBJ1-6	CASSQIVRGGSYNSPLHF	TGCGCCAGCAGCCAAATTGTGCGGGGGGGCTCCTATAATTCACCCCTCCACTTT
-	TRBV27	TRBD1	TRBJ2-7	CASSFPAGTGYYEQYF	TGTGCCAGCAGTTTCCCAGCAGGGACAGGGTACTACGAGCAGTACTTC
-	TRBV7-7	-	TRBJ1-5	CASSSSTDQPQHF	TGTGCTAGCAGCTCTTCGACAGATCAGCCCCAGCATTTT
-	TRBV5-1	-	TRBJ2-1	CASSLEQGNTYNEQFF	TGCGCCAGCAGCTTGGAACAGGGCAATACCTACAATGAGCAGTTCTTC
-	TRBV6-5	TRBD1	TRBJ1-3	CASSSRTGLGGNTIYF	TGTGCCAGCAGTTCCAGGACAGGGCTGGGGGGAAACACCATATATTTT
-	TRBV5-5	TRBD1	TRBJ2-7	CASSLGQTGKYYEQYF	TGTGCCAGCAGCTTGGGCCAGACAGGGAAGTACTACGAGCAGTACTTC
-	TRBV2	TRBD1	TRBJ1-5	CASSGTGSQPQHF	TGTGCCAGCAGTGGGACAGGGAGTCAGCCCCAGCATTTT
once	TRBV4-2	TRBD1	TRBJ1-4	CASSQPDRDSFSTNEKLFF	TGTGCCAGCAGCCAACCCGACCGGGACAGCTTTTCAACTAATGAAAAACTGTTTTTT
-	TRBV5-4	-	TRBJ1-4	CASSLNQGTTNEKLFF	TGTGCCAGCAGCTTGAATCAGGGTACAACTAATGAAAAACTGTTTTTT
-	TRBV4-3	-	TRBJ2-5	CASSQDRGTETQYF	TGCGCCAGCAGCCAAGATAGGGGGACGGAGACCCAGTACTTC